The rows below give T cell receptor beta chains drawn from one sample of a study of blood T cell repertoires in COVID-19. Repertoires were generated with immunoSEQ multiplex PCR, while TCRdb's copy carries only in-frame clones and drops some. The data contain about 490,000 clones, 80% to 90% of them seen just once; the ten biggest clones take up 3% to 4%. Sample: peripheral blood. These receptors were taken from a human donor in a cohort sampled during active COVID-19. The CDR3 runs from the conserved cysteine through the conserved F or W. The D gene is left open where the match is weak. Expanded clones get a size class; other rows say once, few or many, or leave the size out.

TRBJ1-2	-	-	TRBV6-2/TRBV6-3	CASSYGSSGSYGYTF	TGTGCCAGCAGTTACGGATCTTCAGGGTCCTATGGCTACACCTTC
TRBJ1-2	TRBD1	few	TRBV19	CASSPLLRTGDYGYTF	TGTGCCAGTAGTCCCCTTCTAAGGACAGGGGACTATGGCTACACCTTC
TRBJ1-6	-	-	TRBV28	CASSFGKRGYNSPLHF	TGTGCCAGCAGTTTTGGGAAGCGGGGCTATAATTCACCCCTCCACTTT
TRBJ1-5	TRBD1	-	TRBV28	CASRLTGEEQPQHF	TGTGCCAGCAGACTGACAGGGGAGGAGCAGCCCCAGCATTTT
TRBJ2-7	TRBD2	-	TRBV6-5	CARGTSGRAGQYF	TGTGCCAGGGGAACTAGCGGGAGGGCCGGGCAGTACTTC
TRBJ1-4	TRBD1	few	TRBV5-1	CASSTPGGGNEKLFF	TGCGCCAGCAGCACCCCAGGGGGCGGGAATGAAAAACTGTTTTTT
TRBJ2-1	TRBD2	-	TRBV28	CASLAVSSNEQFF	TGTGCCAGCCTAGCGGTCTCCTCTAATGAGCAGTTCTTC
TRBJ1-5	-	-	TRBV19	CASRREGRTDNQPQHF	TGTGCCAGTAGACGCGAGGGTAGGACGGACAATCAGCCCCAGCATTTT
TRBJ1-5	-	few	TRBV7-9	CASSLAGANQPQHF	TGTGCCAGCAGCTTAGCAGGGGCCAATCAGCCCCAGCATTTT
TRBJ2-7	TRBD1	-	TRBV6-1	CASSEAMGQGSYEQYF	TGTGCCAGCAGTGAAGCCATGGGACAGGGATCCTACGAGCAGTACTTC
TRBJ1-5	-	few	TRBV19	CASSTPGRGQPQHF	TGTGCCAGTAGTACTCCAGGGCGAGGTCAGCCCCAGCATTTT
TRBJ2-7	-	many	TRBV6-5	CASSSTRAYEQYF	TGTGCCAGCAGTTCAACCAGGGCCTACGAGCAGTACTTC
TRBJ2-7	TRBD1	-	TRBV11-1	CASSRDRENEQYF	TGTGCCAGCAGCCGGGACAGGGAGAACGAGCAGTACTTC
TRBJ2-1	TRBD2	-	TRBV5-1	CASSLVLASSNEQFF	TGCGCCAGCAGCTTGGTACTAGCGTCGAGCAATGAGCAGTTCTTC
TRBJ1-4	TRBD1	-	TRBV18	CASSLFLPDRAGSRNEKLFF	TGTGCCAGCTCACTTTTCCTCCCTGACAGGGCAGGGTCGAGAAATGAAAAACTGTTTTTT
TRBJ2-7	-	-	TRBV6-6	CASSRSGEQYF	TGTGCCAGCAGTCGGAGTGGCGAGCAGTACTTC
TRBJ2-2	TRBD2	-	TRBV5-8	CASSPGLVNTGELFF	TGTGCCAGCAGCCCCGGACTAGTTAACACCGGGGAGCTGTTTTTT
TRBJ1-2	-	-	TRBV19	CASSIRAGAPINYGYTF	TGTGCCAGTAGTATCCGGGCAGGGGCCCCCATTAACTATGGCTACACCTTC
TRBJ2-6	-	-	TRBV5-1	CASSLLGGAGANVLTF	TGCGCCAGCAGCTTGTTGGGGGGAGCTGGGGCCAACGTCCTGACTTTC
TRBJ2-3	TRBD2	-	TRBV10-3	CATALAGRGDTQYF	TGTGCCACGGCACTAGCGGGTCGGGGAGATACGCAGTATTTT